A selection of T cell receptor beta chains follows, all from one sample in a study of CD8 T cells in ankylosing spondylitis. TCRdb fed the 5' RACE reads into MiXCR, producing one record per CDR3 protein. This table has tens of thousands of distinct CDR3 sequences, approximately 10% appearing once. Sample: blood, either unsorted or a sorted T cell fraction (not recorded which). All receptors come from a male donor with ankylosing spondylitis or in good health (not recorded which). The CDR3 runs from the conserved cysteine through the conserved F or W. D genes are given only for firm matches. Some rows have no size entry. The others give once, few or many, or a class for an expanded clone.

d_call,v_call,j_call,clone_size,cdr3_length,cdr3_aa,cdr3_nt
TRBD1,TRBV5-5,TRBJ1-1,many,17,CASSPGQEYFPNTEAFF,TGTGCCAGCAGCCCGGGACAGGAGTATTTCCCTAACACTGAAGCTTTCTTT
TRBD2,TRBV20-1,TRBJ2-3,many,14,CSAGGIAGADTQYF,TGCAGTGCTGGGGGGATAGCGGGGGCAGATACGCAGTATTTT
TRBD1,TRBV5-1,TRBJ2-6,few,17,CASSPGQGISGANVLTF,TGCGCCAGCAGCCCGGGACAGGGAATCTCTGGGGCCAACGTCCTGACTTTC
NA,TRBV7-2,TRBJ2-5,NA,13,CASSLGPLGTQYF,TGTGCCAGCAGCTTAGGCCCGCTCGGGACCCAGTACTTC
NA,TRBV4-2,TRBJ2-7,few,15,CASSPRTGQREEQYF,TGTGCCAGCAGCCCTCGGACCGGGCAAAGGGAGGAGCAGTACTTC
TRBD2,TRBV5-1,TRBJ2-5,NA,16,CASSLGSSGAQETQYF,TGCGCCAGCAGCCTTGGCAGTAGCGGGGCCCAAGAGACCCAGTACTTC
NA,TRBV29-1,TRBJ2-7,many,14,CSVGDYRGGIEQYF,TGCAGCGTTGGAGACTACAGGGGGGGGATTGAGCAGTACTTC
TRBD2,TRBV10-2,TRBJ2-7,medium-sized,13,CASSFSGANEQYF,TGCGCCAGCAGTTTTAGCGGGGCGAACGAGCAGTACTTC
TRBD1,TRBV18,TRBJ2-2,many,15,CASSRQGALTGELFF,TGTGCCAGCTCCCGCCAGGGGGCGCTCACCGGGGAGCTGTTTTTT
TRBD2,TRBV9,TRBJ2-7,many,14,CASSFSGGKDEQYF,TGTGCCAGCAGCTTTAGCGGGGGGAAGGACGAGCAGTACTTC